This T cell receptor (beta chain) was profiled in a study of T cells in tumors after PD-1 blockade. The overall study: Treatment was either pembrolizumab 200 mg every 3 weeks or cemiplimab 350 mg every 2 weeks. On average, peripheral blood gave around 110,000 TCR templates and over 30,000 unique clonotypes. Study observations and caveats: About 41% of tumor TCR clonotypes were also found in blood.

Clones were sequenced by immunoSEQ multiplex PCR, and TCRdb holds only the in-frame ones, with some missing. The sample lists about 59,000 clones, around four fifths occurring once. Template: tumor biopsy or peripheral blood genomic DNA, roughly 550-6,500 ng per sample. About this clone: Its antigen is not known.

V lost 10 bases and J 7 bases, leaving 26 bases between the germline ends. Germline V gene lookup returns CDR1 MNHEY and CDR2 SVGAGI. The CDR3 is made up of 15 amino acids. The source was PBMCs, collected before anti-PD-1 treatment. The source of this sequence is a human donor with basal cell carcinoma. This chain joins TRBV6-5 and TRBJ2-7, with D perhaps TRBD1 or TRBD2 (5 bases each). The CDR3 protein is CATATVNSRWGEQYF. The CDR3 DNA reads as TGTGCCACCGCTACCGTGAACTCGCGATGGGGGGAGCAGTACTTC.